The 32 T cell receptor beta chains reported below all come from one sample, sequenced in a study of CD8+CD57+ T cells in acquired aplastic anemia. Genomic DNA acted as the template from which TCR beta VDJ combination and CDR3 sequence profiling were carried out. TCRdb itself ran the reads through MiXCR, one entry per CDR3 protein. The sample yields about 210,000 distinct CDR3 sequences, over 60% seen once. Sequencing input: sorted CD4+, CD8+, or CD8+CD57+ T cells (not recorded which) from PBMCs. Receptors originate from a human donor in good health.

Here the CDR3 reads CASTRAVLETQYF. The CDR3 coding sequence is TGTGCCAGCACGAGGGCCGTCTTGGAGACCCAGTACTTC. The chain links TRBV7-8 to TRBJ2-5; tentative D call: TRBD2 (5 bases). Trimming stripped 7 bases from V and 5 bases from J, with 14 bases between. There are 13 residues in the CDR3. Germline CDR1 SGHVS, CDR2 FQNEAQ.

V is TRBV7-3 and J is TRBJ2-6; D not resolved. The CDR3 length is 12 residues. Germline CDR1 and CDR2: SGHTA and FQGTGA. V lost 3 bases to trimming and J lost 4 bases, with 1 base between them. This chain's CDR3 is CASSLGANVLTF. In nucleotides, the CDR3 is TGTGCCAGCAGCTTGGGGGCCAACGTCCTGACTTTC.

This clonotype was seen repeatedly, ten times or more. This chain joins TRBV25-1 and TRBJ1-1; tentative D call: TRBD1 (6 bases). This CDR3 is built from 15 residues. V was pared by 7 bases and J by 1 base, with 16 bases between. Looked up from germline, CDR1 is MGHDK and CDR2 is SYGVNS. DNA of the CDR3: TGTGCCAGCACCCCAGGGGCCAGCCAGAACACTGAAGCTTTCTTT. Encoded protein: CASTPGASQNTEAFF.

This clonotype was observed a handful of times. The CDR3, as DNA: TGTGCCAGTAGTATTCAGAGCAGCAATGGGTACAATGAGCAGTTCTTC. Protein product: CASSIQSSNGYNEQFF. V gene TRBV19 combines with J gene TRBJ2-1, with D hard to call. The V gene lost 3 bases and the J gene lost 4 bases, with 16 bases spanning the gap. Per the germline V gene, CDR1 is LNHDA and CDR2 is SQIVND (reference sequence). CDR3 length: 16 residues.

With respect to this clonotype: Just one base apart from a much larger clone, this may be a read error. The chain links TRBV15 to TRBJ2-5; 9 bases align to TRBD1. From germline, CDR1 is LNHNV and CDR2 YYDKDF (reference sequence). The CDR3 consists of 13 residues. This chain's CDR3 is CAISRTGGETQYF. CDR3 sequence (DNA): TGTGCCATCAGCAGAACAGGGGGCGAGACCCAGTACTTC.

This chain links TRBV6-5 with TRBJ1-2; D gene uncertain. From germline, CDR1 is MNHEY and CDR2 SVGAGI. This CDR3 comprises 14 residues. Deletions cut 0 bases from V and 7 bases from J, with 12 bases between. The CDR3 DNA is TGTGCCAGCAGTTACTCGGTGTGGACGGTTGGCTACACCTTC. Translating it yields CASSYSVWTVGYTF.

On this clonotype: One end of the junction varies from germline; a read error may be responsible. The chain has TRBV5-1 and TRBJ1-1; no definite D call. CDR3 length: 13 residues. Per the germline V gene, CDR1 is SGHRS and CDR2 is YFSETQ. As DNA, the CDR3 is TGCGCCAGTAGCTGGGAAACGCACACTGAAGCTTTCTTT. This sequence encodes CASSWETHTEAFF.

Ten or more counts support this clonotype. CDR3 sequence: CASSQDWQGTYEQYF. CDR3 in DNA: TGCGCCAGCAGCCAAGATTGGCAGGGGACCTACGAGCAGTACTTC. V usage is TRBV4-3 and J usage is TRBJ2-7, with TRBD1 as a possible D gene (6 bases). This CDR3 is built from 15 residues. Trimming pared 0 bases from V and 2 bases from J, leaving 11 bases between. Germline V lookup: CDR1 LGHNA, CDR2 YSLEER.

The chain combines TRBV20-1 with TRBJ2-7; 11 bases match TRBD2. The CDR3 covers 15 residues. The germline V gene encodes CDR1 DFQATT and CDR2 SNEGSKA (reference sequence). With V trimmed by 2 bases and J by 4 bases, 7 bases remained unmatched. The CDR3 loop is CSARPGLAEQYEQYF. The DNA of the CDR3 is TGCAGTGCTAGACCGGGACTAGCGGAGCAATACGAGCAGTACTTC.

This clonotype was detected only once. The chain recombines TRBV20-1 with TRBJ2-3; the match to TRBD2 covers 7 bases. The CDR3 is 16 residues long. The junction had 17 bases not matched to a gene; V was cut back by 6 bases and J by 5 bases. CDR1 and CDR2 from the germline V gene are DFQATT and SNEGSKA (reference sequence). The CDR3 is CSASTGGDNWGDTQYF. In DNA form, the CDR3 reads TGCAGTGCATCCACGGGGGGAGACAACTGGGGAGATACGCAGTATTTT.

This chain uses TRBV7-2 with TRBJ1-1; 7 bases fit TRBD1. Losses at the gene ends were 5 bases for V and 1 base for J; bases not matched to a gene: 10. Germline CDR1 SGHTA, CDR2 FQGNSA. This CDR3 comprises 16 residues. CDR3 region: CASSAGQTVQNTEAFF. The CDR3 DNA follows: TGTGCCAGCAGCGCGGGACAGACAGTTCAGAACACTGAAGCTTTCTTT.

This clonotype was observed a handful of times. The chain links TRBV19 to TRBJ2-5, with no clear D. Trimming removed 5 bases from V and 0 bases from J, with 4 bases in between. The CDR3 length is 12 residues. Germline V gene lookup returns CDR1 LNHDA and CDR2 SQIVND (reference sequence). CDR3 DNA sequence: TGTGCCAGTAGTGTCGACCAAGAGACCCAGTACTTC. Its translation is CASSVDQETQYF. The full variable domain, in which reference TRBV19 and TRBJ2-5 provide the parts outside the CDR3, is DGGITQSPKYLFRKEGQNVTLSCEQNLNHDAMYWYRQDPGQGLRLIYYSQIVNDFQKGDIAEGYSVSREKKESFPLTVTSAQKNPTAFYLCASSVDQETQYFGPGTRLLVL.

The V gene is TRBV7-8, the J gene TRBJ1-2, with a tentative D call TRBD1 (5 bases). Trimming shortened V by 5 bases and J by 0 bases, and 16 bases separated the two germline ends. CDR1 and CDR2 (germline): SGHVS, FQNEAQ. The CDR3 has 16 amino acids. The chain's CDR3 is CASSRNSDSANYGYTF. Here the CDR3 DNA reads TGTGCCAGCAGCCGGAACTCTGACAGCGCTAACTATGGCTACACCTTC.

The chain has TRBV7-2 and TRBJ1-2; D is ambiguous. CDR3 length: 12 amino acids. The germline V gene encodes CDR1 SGHTA and CDR2 FQGNSA. V lost 5 bases and J lost 7, with 11 bases in between. In DNA form, the CDR3 reads TGTGCCAGCAGCCCGGGCGGGTGTGGCTACACCTTC. Translated: CASSPGGCGYTF.

Only a few counts were recorded for this clonotype. This chain links TRBV10-2 with TRBJ1-4; no reliable D call. Trimming took off 6 bases at V and 8 bases at J, with 7 bases between the two ends. The CDR3 has 11 residues. Germline CDR1 WSHSY, CDR2 SAAADI. The CDR3 region has the DNA TGCGCCAGCAGCGAGACAGAAAAACTGTTTTTT. Amino acids: CASSETEKLFF.

This chain links TRBV7-2 with TRBJ2-5; D is unclear. Germline assignment: CDR1 SGHTA and CDR2 FQGNSA. V was shortened by 5 bases and J by 2 bases, with 12 bases between the two germline ends. The CDR3 length is 14 residues. CDR3: CASSRKPQQETQYF. The CDR3 DNA is TGTGCCAGCAGCCGTAAACCGCAGCAAGAGACCCAGTACTTC.

J is TRBJ2-7 and V is TRBV24-1, with a possible D match to TRBD2 (6 bases). In germline, CDR1 is KGHDR, CDR2 SFDVKD. Trimming cost V 3 bases and J 5 bases, with 19 bases left between them. This CDR3 is 16 amino acids long. The CDR3 nucleotides are TGTGCCACCAGTGATCCTGGGGGGACCATGAGGGACGAGCAGTACTTC. Translating it yields CATSDPGGTMRDEQYF.

This clonotype was counted between two and nine times. This CDR3 is CSARLPTDTQYF. The CDR3 DNA follows: TGCAGTGCTAGGCTACCTACCGATACGCAGTATTTT. The chain couples TRBV20-1 to TRBJ2-3, with D unclear. Deletions cut 3 bases from V and 6 bases from J, with 10 bases between. The length of the CDR3 is 12 residues. Looked up from germline, CDR1 is DFQATT and CDR2 is SNEGSKA (reference sequence).

A remark on this clonotype: One junction end disagrees with the germline gene, perhaps due to a read error. The gene calls are TRBV29-1 and TRBJ2-7, with 8 nucleotides matching TRBD2. The CDR3 has 13 amino acids. Germline assignment: CDR1 SQVTM and CDR2 ANQGSEA. CDR3 DNA sequence: TGCGGCGTTGGCAGCGGGAGATCCTACGAGCAGTACTTC. Translated, it gives CGVGSGRSYEQYF.

The chain uses TRBV5-6 and TRBJ2-7; D possibly corresponds to TRBD1 (5 bases). CDR3 length: 15 residues. Germline V gene lookup returns CDR1 SGHDT and CDR2 YYEEEE. Between the trimmed V and J ends, which lost 0 bases and 0 bases, there was a span of 10 bases. DNA of the CDR3: TGTGCCAGCAGCTTGGGACAGAAAAGCTCCTACGAGCAGTACTTC. It translates to CASSLGQKSSYEQYF.

This rearrangement joins TRBV12-3 or TRBV12-4 to TRBJ1-1; D is perhaps TRBD1 (6 bases). The CDR3 covers 15 residues. The V end lost 5 bases, the J end lost 3 bases, and 16 bases lay between the germline ends. The CDR3 reads CASSPGQGWYTEAFF. The DNA for the CDR3 is TGTGCCAGCAGTCCGGGACAAGGCTGGTACACTGAAGCTTTCTTT.

This clonotype was counted between two and nine times. The gene calls are TRBV29-1 and TRBJ1-1, with D possibly matching TRBD1 (5 bases). Germline CDR1 is SQVTM and CDR2 is ANQGSEA. The CDR3 extends over 15 amino acids. V gave up 3 bases and J gave up 1 base, with 15 bases separating them. The CDR3, as DNA: TGCAGCGTTGAGGGACGACCGTTAAGGAACACTGAAGCTTTCTTT. It encodes CSVEGRPLRNTEAFF.

This chain uses TRBV15 with TRBJ2-7; 8 nucleotides line up with TRBD1. Germline trimming cut 3 bases from V and 3 bases from J; bases unmatched to any gene: 10. Germline lookup yields CDR1 LNHNV and CDR2 YYDKDF (reference sequence). This CDR3 spans 16 amino acids. The CDR3 region is CATSSSRTGKLYEQYF. The CDR3 DNA follows: TGTGCCACCAGCAGCTCCAGGACAGGGAAACTCTACGAGCAGTACTTC. Based on the CDR3 plus reference TRBV15 and TRBJ2-7, the full variable domain is DAMVIQNPRYQVTQFGKPVTLSCSQTLNHNVMYWYQQKSSQAPKLLFHYYDKDFNNEADTPDNFQSRRPNTSFCFLDIRSPGLGDTAMYLCATSSSRTGKLYEQYFGPGTRLTVT.

V and J are TRBV7-3 and TRBJ2-1; the match to TRBD2 covers 10 bases. Germline-derived CDR1 and CDR2 are SGHTA and FQGTGA. The CDR3 runs 15 residues. Trimming removed 1 base from V and 8 bases from J; junction bases left unmatched: 5. This CDR3 is CASSLRLAGADEQFF. The CDR3 DNA follows: TGTGCCAGCAGCTTAAGGCTAGCGGGAGCCGATGAGCAGTTCTTC.

The gene calls are TRBV7-3 and TRBJ2-5; D unclear. With 2 bases removed from V and 5 bases from J, the gap between germline ends came to 6 bases. The CDR3 runs 12 residues. Germline values: CDR1 SGHTA, CDR2 FQGTGA. CDR3 region: CASSLVPETQYF. The CDR3 bases are TGTGCCAGCAGCTTAGTTCCGGAGACCCAGTACTTC. The full variable domain, in which reference TRBV7-3 and TRBJ2-5 provide the parts outside the CDR3, is GAGVSQTPSNKVTEKGKYVELRCDPISGHTALYWYRQSLGQGPEFLIYFQGTGAADDSGLPNDRFFAVRPEGSVSTLKIQRTERGDSAVYLCASSLVPETQYFGPGTRLLVL.

This clonotype was counted many times. This chain links TRBV7-2 with TRBJ2-1; no firm D call. The germline CDR1 and CDR2 sequences are SGHTA and FQGNSA. The V and J ends lost 3 bases and 5 bases respectively, with 8 bases between them. The CDR3 sequence is 13 residues long. CDR3 in DNA: TGTGCCAGCAGCTTCGAGACAAACAATGAGCAGTTCTTC. This sequence encodes CASSFETNNEQFF.

The sample holds a few counts of this clonotype. The CDR3 region has the DNA TGTGCCAGCAGAAAGACAGGGAGTAGTGGAGAGACCCAGTACTTC. It yields the protein CASRKTGSSGETQYF. This sequence joins TRBV7-2 and TRBJ2-5; 7 bases map to TRBD1. CDR3 length: 15 residues. Germline-derived CDR1 and CDR2 are SGHTA and FQGNSA. V shed 6 bases, J shed 4 bases, and the junction held 11 bases outside the gene matches.

There are a few counts of this clonotype. The chain employs TRBV14 and TRBJ2-5; the D gene could be TRBD1 or TRBD2 (5 bases each). V lost 0 bases and J 5 bases, leaving 13 bases between the germline ends. From germline, CDR1 is SGHDN and CDR2 FVKESK. The CDR3 extends over 15 amino acids. CDR3 DNA: TGTGCCAGCAGCCAAGATTGGGGACGAGGGGAGACCCAGTACTTC. Amino acid sequence: CASSQDWGRGETQYF.

This clonotype was seen ten or more times. V is TRBV7-9 and J is TRBJ2-5; 11 nucleotides align to TRBD2. This CDR3 region has 15 residues. Germline CDR1 SEHNR, CDR2 FQNEAQ (reference sequence). J lost 5 bases, V lost 1 base, and 3 bases had no gene match. The CDR3 DNA follows: TGTGCCAGCAGCTTAGTAGCGGGGGGGGAGGAGACCCAGTACTTC. Its translation is CASSLVAGGEETQYF. Full variable domain (outside the CDR3, taken from reference TRBV7-9 and TRBJ2-5): DTGVSQNPRHKITKRGQNVTFRCDPISEHNRLYWYRQTLGQGPEFLTYFQNEAQLEKSRLLSDRFSAERPKGSFSTLEIQRTEQGDSAMYLCASSLVAGGEETQYFGPGTRLLVL.

There are many counts of this clonotype. The DNA of the CDR3 is TGCGCCAGCAGCGATCGGGGGAGCTCCTACGAGCAGTACTTC. Its protein is CASSDRGSSYEQYF. The genes are TRBV4-1 and TRBJ2-7; D is perhaps TRBD2 (6 bases). There are 14 residues in the CDR3. The V end was cut by 5 bases, the J end by 0 bases, with 11 bases between. CDR1 and CDR2 (germline): MGHRA, YSYEKL.

This clonotype has only a few counts. V usage is TRBV20-1 and J usage is TRBJ1-6, with D perhaps matching TRBD1 (5 bases). CDR1 and CDR2 from the germline V gene are DFQATT and SNEGSKA (reference sequence). This CDR3 region has 12 residues. Trimming removed 6 bases from V and 9 bases from J, with 12 bases in between. CDR3 amino acids: CSAAGPGSPLHF. The CDR3 coding sequence is TGCAGTGCAGCAGGGCCAGGTTCACCCCTCCACTTT.

This rearrangement joins TRBV2 to TRBJ2-5; 9 nucleotides align to TRBD2. This CDR3 spans 15 amino acids. Germline-derived CDR1 and CDR2 are SNHLY and FYNNEI. J was trimmed by 3 bases and V by 9 bases; bases with no gene match: 11. CDR3: CASPLAGNPEETQYF. In DNA, the CDR3 is TGTGCCAGTCCGCTAGCGGGGAACCCCGAAGAGACCCAGTACTTC.